The clone carrying this T cell receptor beta chain was detected ten times or more. Via MiXCR, TCRdb re-called the 5' RACE reads, giving one row per CDR3 protein. The sample lists 35,000 to 50,000 distinct CDR3 sequences; less than 7% were seen once. The sample originates from a study of early T cells in non-severe SARS-CoV-2 infection. The CDR3 spans 14 residues. Between the trimmed V and J ends, which lost 2 bases and 5 bases, there was a span of 9 bases. From germline, CDR1 is SGHTA and CDR2 FQGNSA. The TCR was taken from an adult who was a healthcare worker with PCR-confirmed SARS-CoV-2 infection or an uninfected control (not recorded which). The rearrangement links TRBV7-2 to TRBJ2-2; maybe TRBD1 (5 bases). Sequencing was done on a sample of whole blood. CDR3 in amino acids: CASSLQGSTGELFF. The CDR3 coding sequence is TGTGCCAGCAGCTTACAGGGATCTACCGGGGAGCTGTTTTTT.